The 31 T cell receptor beta chains listed next were all sequenced from one sample in a study of blood T cell repertoires in COVID-19. Sequencing was performed with immunoSEQ multiplex PCR; in TCRdb, only in-frame clones are kept and a portion is missing. The sample has more than 400,000 clones, approximately 83% seen once. The source material was peripheral blood. These receptors originate from a human donor in a cohort sampled during active COVID-19.

The genes are TRBV19 and TRBJ2-5, with 7 bases identical to TRBD2. Unmatched junction bases numbered 8, after V lost 1 base and J lost 3 bases. The germline V gene has CDR1 LNHDA and CDR2 SQIVND (reference sequence). The CDR3 sequence is 16 residues long. The CDR3 here is CASSIGGTTLEETQYF. The CDR3, as DNA: TGTGCCAGTAGTATAGGGGGGACTACCCTAGAAGAGACCCAGTACTTC.

The V call is TRBV5-1, the J call TRBJ2-2; the match to TRBD2 covers 13 bases. The CDR3 runs to 17 residues. J gave up 3 bases and V 0 bases, and 2 bases lay outside the gene matches. The germline V gene encodes CDR1 SGHRS and CDR2 YFSETQ. The CDR3 loop reads CASSLGTSGGYTGELFF. As DNA, the CDR3 is TGCGCCAGCAGCTTGGGGACTAGCGGGGGTTACACCGGGGAGCTGTTTTTT.

Of note for this clone: Other DNA sequences in the same sample also yield this CDR3. This chain connects TRBV30 to TRBJ1-2, with D maybe TRBD1 (5 bases). The germline gives CDR1 GTSNPN, CDR2 SVGIG (reference sequence). The V and J ends lost 3 bases and 0 bases respectively, with 8 bases between them. The CDR3 runs to 13 residues. CDR3 nucleotides: TGTGCCTGGAGGGGGGGTTCTAACTATGGCTACACCTTC. Translated, it gives CAWRGGSNYGYTF.

The V gene is TRBV15, the J gene TRBJ2-7; 10 nucleotides line up with TRBD2. CDR1 is LNHNV, CDR2 YYDKDF, per germline (reference sequence). Trimming at V came to 5 bases and at J to 2 bases, leaving 9 bases not matched to a gene. CDR3 length equals 16 residues. CDR3 sequence: CATSGAGTSVTYEQYF. For the CDR3, the DNA is TGTGCCACCAGCGGGGCCGGGACTAGCGTAACCTACGAGCAGTACTTC.

This clone appeared a few times. The chain couples TRBV19 to TRBJ2-7, with D possibly being TRBD1 (5 bases). The V end lost 1 base, the J end lost 4 bases, and 8 bases lay between the germline ends. Germline assignment: CDR1 LNHDA and CDR2 SQIVND (reference sequence). The CDR3 runs to 13 residues. Here the CDR3 DNA reads TGTGCCAGTAGTATAGCGCAGGGTTACGAGCAGTACTTC. Protein: CASSIAQGYEQYF.

The chain is built from TRBV4-1 and TRBJ1-2; weak D call: TRBD1 (6 bases). Germline values: CDR1 MGHRA, CDR2 YSYEKL. Trimming removed 4 bases from V and 4 bases from J, with 13 bases in between. The CDR3 covers 14 residues. This chain's CDR3 is CASSPTGKGYGYTF. Here the CDR3 DNA reads TGCGCCAGCAGCCCCACAGGGAAAGGCTATGGCTACACCTTC.

The V call is TRBV14, the J call TRBJ1-2; TRBD1 is a possible D gene (6 bases). The germline gives CDR1 SGHDN, CDR2 FVKESK. V was pared by 2 bases and J by 7 bases, with 11 bases between. CDR3 size: 13 residues. This CDR3 is CASSQRGQTGYTF. The CDR3 DNA reads as TGTGCCAGCAGCCAAAGAGGACAGACTGGCTACACCTTC. Drawing the rest from reference TRBV14 and TRBJ1-2, the complete variable domain is EAGVTQFPSHSVIEKGQTVTLRCDPISGHDNLYWYRRVMGKEIKFLLHFVKESKQDESGMPNNRFLAERTGGTYSTLKVQPAELEDSGVYFCASSQRGQTGYTFGSGTRLTVV.

This clone was detected only once. The chain employs TRBV2 and TRBJ1-5; D is perhaps TRBD1 (5 bases). The CDR3 has 16 residues. Trimming removed 6 bases at V and 4 bases at J, with 19 bases between. CDR1 is SNHLY, CDR2 FYNNEI, per germline. CDR3 sequence (DNA): TGTGCCAGCAGCCACCGCCGGGGGGGTGGGAATCAGCCCCAGCATTTT. It yields the protein CASSHRRGGGNQPQHF.

The chain is built from TRBV4-1 and TRBJ2-1; 15 bases are a match to TRBD2. CDR1 MGHRA and CDR2 YSYEKL come from the germline V gene. The CDR3 has 17 residues. V shed 1 base, J shed 4 bases, and the junction held 2 bases outside the gene matches. The CDR3 DNA is TGCGCCAGCAGCCAAGCTGGACTAGCGGGAGGGTACAATGAGCAGTTCTTC. Its translation is CASSQAGLAGGYNEQFF.

The chain recombines TRBV27 with TRBJ1-6, with D unresolved. CDR1 and CDR2 from the germline V gene are MNHEY and SMNVEV (reference sequence). The CDR3 contains 14 residues. The V end lost 8 bases, the J end lost 7 bases, and 15 bases lay between the germline ends. CDR3 loop: CASGGRETNSPLHF. The CDR3 DNA is TGTGCCAGCGGCGGTAGGGAGACGAATTCACCCCTCCACTTT.

V is TRBV7-9 and J is TRBJ1-5; no clear D. V was pared by 1 base and J by 0 bases, with 7 bases between. This CDR3 spans 15 amino acids. Germline V gene data show CDR1 as SEHNR and CDR2 as FQNEAQ (reference sequence). CDR3 sequence reads: CASSLGSYSNQPQHF. CDR3 DNA: TGTGCCAGCAGCTTAGGGAGTTATAGCAATCAGCCCCAGCATTTT.

The V gene is TRBV24-1, the J gene TRBJ1-5; D is possibly TRBD1 (6 bases). Trimming stripped 4 bases from V and 4 bases from J, with 10 bases between. This CDR3 spans 14 amino acids. Germline V CDR1 and CDR2: KGHDR, SFDVKD. The CDR3 nucleotides read TGTGCCACCAGTGAGGGGGGGCTGAATCAGCCCCAGCATTTT. This codes for CATSEGGLNQPQHF.

The chain employs TRBV30 and TRBJ2-3; 11 bases match TRBD2. This CDR3 region has 17 residues. V lost 2 bases, J lost 0 bases, and 7 bases stayed unmatched. Germline V CDR1 and CDR2: GTSNPN, SVGIG (reference sequence). The DNA of the CDR3 is TGTGCCTGGAGTAGGACGTTAGCGGGAGGGAGCACAGATACGCAGTATTTT. Protein sequence: CAWSRTLAGGSTDTQYF.

V usage is TRBV18 and J usage is TRBJ1-2; the D is unclear. Germline V gives CDR1 KGHSH, CDR2 LQKENI. This CDR3 spans 13 amino acids. The V end was cut by 6 bases, the J end by 8 bases, with 16 bases between. In DNA, the CDR3 is TGTGCCAGCTCGCCAGATCAGAGCGTGGGCTACACCTTC. It is translated as CASSPDQSVGYTF.

The genes are TRBV2 and TRBJ2-1, with TRBD2 matching over 12 bases. CDR1 and CDR2 from the germline V gene are SNHLY and FYNNEI. V gave up 6 bases and J gave up 4 bases; unmatched junction bases: 4. The CDR3 covers 15 residues. The CDR3: CASRRLAGEYNEQFF. The CDR3 DNA follows: TGTGCCAGCAGACGACTAGCGGGGGAATACAATGAGCAGTTCTTC.

The chain uses TRBV18 and TRBJ1-2; D perhaps matches TRBD1 (5 bases). CDR3 length: 15 residues. Trimming left V 2 bases short and J 6 bases short, with 16 bases between. Germline assignment: CDR1 KGHSH and CDR2 LQKENI. CDR3 region: CASSPNQGPRNGYTF. In nucleotides, the CDR3 is TGTGCCAGCTCACCAAATCAGGGCCCTCGGAATGGCTACACCTTC.

The V gene is TRBV14, the J gene TRBJ1-1; D call uncertain. V dropped 4 bases and J dropped 5 bases, with 8 bases sitting between them. The CDR3 contains 12 residues. Germline CDR1 is SGHDN and CDR2 is FVKESK. The CDR3 nucleotides are TGTGCCAGCAGCCGAGGGTGGACTGAAGCTTTCTTT. Its translation is CASSRGWTEAFF.

The chain links TRBV7-9 to TRBJ2-7; 7 bases fit TRBD1. This CDR3 has 14 amino acids. V shed 4 bases, J shed 2 bases, and the junction held 5 bases outside the gene matches. Germline values: CDR1 SEHNR, CDR2 FQNEAQ (reference sequence). The CDR3 loop is CASSWVTGAYEQYF. The CDR3 DNA reads TGTGCCAGCAGCTGGGTCACAGGGGCCTACGAGCAGTACTTC. The variable domain in full, with the rest retrieved from reference TRBV7-9 and TRBJ2-7, is DTGVSQNPRHKITKRGQNVTFRCDPISEHNRLYWYRQTLGQGPEFLTYFQNEAQLEKSRLLSDRFSAERPKGSFSTLEIQRTEQGDSAMYLCASSWVTGAYEQYFGPGTRLTVT.

The rearrangement uses TRBV7-9 and TRBJ2-7; 7 bases match TRBD1. V gave up 1 base and J gave up 5 bases; unmatched junction bases: 5. Per the germline V gene, CDR1 is SEHNR and CDR2 is FQNEAQ (reference sequence). CDR3 length equals 14 residues. The CDR3 reads CASSLDYRGNEQYF. Written as DNA, the CDR3 is TGTGCCAGCAGCTTAGACTACAGGGGAAACGAGCAGTACTTC.

The chain joins TRBV3-1 (or the pseudogene TRBV3-2) to TRBJ2-7; TRBD1 matches at 7 bases. V lost 7 bases to trimming and J lost 1 base; unmatched junction nucleotides: 7. The CDR3 contains 14 residues. Germline loops: CDR1 LGHDT, CDR2 YNNKEL (reference sequence). CDR3 nucleotide sequence: TGTGCCAGCACCCCGAGGACAGGATCCTACGAGCAGTACTTC. Protein sequence: CASTPRTGSYEQYF.

V usage is TRBV12-3 or TRBV12-4 and J usage is TRBJ2-7; TRBD2 agrees at 9 bases. The CDR3 is made up of 13 amino acids. With 2 bases clipped from V and 5 bases from J, the junction kept 1 base outside the gene matches. The CDR3 DNA follows: TGTGCCAGCAGTTTAACTAGCGGGCACGAGCAGTACTTC. It translates to CASSLTSGHEQYF.

This clone was detected many times. This CDR3 is CASSLTGSDKQYF. The CDR3 region has the DNA TGTGCCAGCAGCTTAACGGGCTCCGACAAGCAGTACTTC. V is TRBV7-3 and J is TRBJ2-7; no clear D. CDR1 is SGHTA, CDR2 FQGTGA, per germline. CDR3 length: 13 amino acids. Deletions cut 0 bases from V and 8 bases from J, with 11 bases between. Complete variable domain (other parts from reference TRBV7-3 and TRBJ2-7): GAGVSQTPSNKVTEKGKYVELRCDPISGHTALYWYRQSLGQGPEFLIYFQGTGAADDSGLPNDRFFAVRPEGSVSTLKIQRTERGDSAVYLCASSLTGSDKQYFGPGTRLTVT.

J is TRBJ2-7 and V is TRBV21-1; the table's TRBD1 call for D was not verified on the DNA. TRBV21-1 has pseudogene status. The CDR3 is made up of 15 amino acids. The CDR3 sequence: CASSQVSISYWEQYF. The DNA for the CDR3 is TGTGCCAGTTCCCAGGTTTCTATCTCCTACTGGGAGCAGTACTTC.

The chain recombines TRBV9 with TRBJ1-5; tentative D call: TRBD1 (6 bases). The CDR3 spans 15 residues. The V gene's germline CDR1 is SGDLS and CDR2 YYNGEE. The V and J ends lost 0 bases and 3 bases respectively, with 10 bases between them. The DNA of the CDR3 is TGTGCCAGCAGCGTAGAGGGGGGGCACAATCAGCCCCAGCATTTT. Protein: CASSVEGGHNQPQHF.

V usage is TRBV6-1 and J usage is TRBJ2-3; D remains ambiguous. The CDR3 runs to 16 residues. V lost 3 bases and J 3 bases, leaving 16 bases between the germline ends. Germline CDR1 is MNHNS and CDR2 is SASEGT. The CDR3: CASSDRSNDGTDTQYF. The CDR3 nucleotides are TGTGCCAGCAGTGATAGATCCAACGACGGGACAGATACGCAGTATTTT.

This clone has only one observation. The chain employs TRBV11-2 and TRBJ1-2; D is unclear. Between the trimmed V and J ends, which lost 5 bases and 10 bases, there was a span of 14 bases. This CDR3 is built from 12 residues. Germline V lookup: CDR1 SGHAT, CDR2 FQNNGV. The CDR3 region is CASSPGFLFYTF. CDR3 sequence (DNA): TGTGCCAGCAGCCCAGGATTCCTTTTCTACACCTTC.

This clone has a single count. The chain joins TRBV15 to TRBJ2-5; D is unresolved. Trimming pared 1 base from V and 2 bases from J, leaving 8 bases between. The germline V gene has CDR1 LNHNV and CDR2 YYDKDF (reference sequence). The CDR3 covers 14 residues. This chain's CDR3 is CATSRAGLQETQYF. CDR3 coding DNA: TGTGCCACCAGCAGAGCAGGCTTACAAGAGACCCAGTACTTC. The entire variable domain, with the rest obtained from reference TRBV15 and TRBJ2-5, is as follows: DAMVIQNPRYQVTQFGKPVTLSCSQTLNHNVMYWYQQKSSQAPKLLFHYYDKDFNNEADTPDNFQSRRPNTSFCFLDIRSPGLGDTAMYLCATSRAGLQETQYFGPGTRLLVL.

The chain recombines TRBV6-1 with TRBJ2-7; 11 bases fit TRBD2. Losses at the gene ends were 5 bases for V and 0 bases for J; bases not matched to a gene: 6. Germline CDR1 is MNHNS and CDR2 is SASEGT. There are 16 residues in the CDR3. The CDR3 loop is CASSKGLAGSSYEQYF. DNA of the CDR3: TGTGCCAGCAGTAAAGGACTAGCGGGCAGCTCCTACGAGCAGTACTTC.

This clone came up a few times. The rearrangement links TRBV4-2 to TRBJ1-5, with D possibly TRBD1 on 6 matching bases. CDR1 LGHNA and CDR2 YNFKEQ come from the germline V gene. The CDR3 is 16 residues long. Trimming removed 4 bases from V and 0 bases from J, with 13 bases in between. This chain's CDR3 is CASSLFPGDSNQPQHF. The CDR3 DNA sequence: TGTGCCAGCAGCCTATTTCCAGGGGATAGCAATCAGCCCCAGCATTTT.

The chain has TRBV6-1 and TRBJ1-5; 7 bases are a match to TRBD1. The trim removed 1 base at V and 0 bases at J, leaving 9 bases unmatched. The CDR3 has 18 amino acids. The germline gives CDR1 MNHNS, CDR2 SASEGT. The CDR3: CASSEGLTGLNSNQPQHF. As DNA, the CDR3 is TGTGCCAGCAGTGAAGGCTTGACAGGGTTAAATAGCAATCAGCCCCAGCATTTT.

This clone was seen just once. In DNA, the CDR3 is TGTGCCAGCAGCCCCGGGGAGGGGGTAATGTTCTTC. Protein sequence: CASSPGEGVMFF. V and J are TRBV11-3 and TRBJ2-1; D may be TRBD2 (7 bases). Germline V gene sequence: CDR1 SGHNT, CDR2 YENEEA. The CDR3 is 12 residues long. V was clipped by 5 bases and J by 15 bases, with 17 bases between them.